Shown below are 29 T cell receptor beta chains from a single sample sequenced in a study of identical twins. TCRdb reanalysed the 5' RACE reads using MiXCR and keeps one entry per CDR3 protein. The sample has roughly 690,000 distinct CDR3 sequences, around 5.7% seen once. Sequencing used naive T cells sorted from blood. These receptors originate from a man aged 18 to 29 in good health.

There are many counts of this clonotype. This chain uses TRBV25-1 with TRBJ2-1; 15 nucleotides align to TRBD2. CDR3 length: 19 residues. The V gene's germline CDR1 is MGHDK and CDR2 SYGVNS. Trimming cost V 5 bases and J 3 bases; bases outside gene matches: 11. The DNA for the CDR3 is TGTGCCAGCAGTTCGGCCGGGACTAGCGGGAGGCCCCTCTACAATGAGCAGTTCTTC. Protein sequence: CASSSAGTSGRPLYNEQFF.

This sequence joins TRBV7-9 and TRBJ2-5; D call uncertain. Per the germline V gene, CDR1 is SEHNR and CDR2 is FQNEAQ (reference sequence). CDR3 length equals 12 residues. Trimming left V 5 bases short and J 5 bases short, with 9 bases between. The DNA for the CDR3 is TGTGCCAGCAGCAGGCCCCGGGAGACCCAGTACTTC. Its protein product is CASSRPRETQYF.

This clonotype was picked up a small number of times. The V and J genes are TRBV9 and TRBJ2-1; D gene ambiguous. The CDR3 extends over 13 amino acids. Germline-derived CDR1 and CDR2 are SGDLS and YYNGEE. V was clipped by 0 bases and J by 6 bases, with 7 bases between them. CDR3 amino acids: CASSVATFNEQFF. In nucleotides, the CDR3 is TGTGCCAGCAGCGTAGCCACTTTCAATGAGCAGTTCTTC.

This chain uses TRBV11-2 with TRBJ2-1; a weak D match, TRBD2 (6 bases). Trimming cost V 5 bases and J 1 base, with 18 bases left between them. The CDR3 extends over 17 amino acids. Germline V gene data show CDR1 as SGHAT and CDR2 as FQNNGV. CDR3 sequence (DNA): TGTGCCAGCAGCGGACCTGGGGCGGGATCGTCCTACAATGAGCAGTTCTTC. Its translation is CASSGPGAGSSYNEQFF.

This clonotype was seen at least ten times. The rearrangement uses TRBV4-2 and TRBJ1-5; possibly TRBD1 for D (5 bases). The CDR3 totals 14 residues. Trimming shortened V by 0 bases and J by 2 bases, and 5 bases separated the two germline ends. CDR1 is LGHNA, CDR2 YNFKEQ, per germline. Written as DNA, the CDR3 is TGTGCCAGCAGCCAAGAGGGGGGCAATCAGCCCCAGCATTTT. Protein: CASSQEGGNQPQHF.

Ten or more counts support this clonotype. The CDR3 protein is CASSFRLAGSYNEQFF. The CDR3 DNA sequence: TGTGCCAGCAGCTTCCGACTAGCGGGTAGCTACAATGAGCAGTTCTTC. The chain uses TRBV3-1 and TRBJ2-1; 10 nucleotides align to TRBD2. V trimming: 5 bases; J trimming: 3 bases; junction bases outside the gene matches: 7. Looked up from germline, CDR1 is LGHDT and CDR2 is YNNKEL (reference sequence). The CDR3 length is 16 residues.

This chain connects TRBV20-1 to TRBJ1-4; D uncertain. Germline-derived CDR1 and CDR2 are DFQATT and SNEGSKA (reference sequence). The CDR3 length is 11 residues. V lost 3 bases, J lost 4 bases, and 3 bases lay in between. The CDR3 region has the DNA TGCAGTGCTAGTCATAATGAAAAACTGTTTTTT. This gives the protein CSASHNEKLFF.

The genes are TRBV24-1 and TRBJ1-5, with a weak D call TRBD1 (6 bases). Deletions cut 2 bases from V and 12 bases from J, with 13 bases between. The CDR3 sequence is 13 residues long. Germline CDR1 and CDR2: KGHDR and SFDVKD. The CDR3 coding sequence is TGTGCCACCAGTGATTGGTCAGGGGACCTCCAGCATTTT. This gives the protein CATSDWSGDLQHF.

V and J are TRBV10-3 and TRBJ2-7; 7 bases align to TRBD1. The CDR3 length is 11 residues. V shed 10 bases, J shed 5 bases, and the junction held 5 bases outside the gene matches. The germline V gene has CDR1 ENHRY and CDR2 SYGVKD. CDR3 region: CASDRADEQYF. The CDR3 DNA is TGTGCCAGCGACAGGGCCGACGAGCAGTACTTC.

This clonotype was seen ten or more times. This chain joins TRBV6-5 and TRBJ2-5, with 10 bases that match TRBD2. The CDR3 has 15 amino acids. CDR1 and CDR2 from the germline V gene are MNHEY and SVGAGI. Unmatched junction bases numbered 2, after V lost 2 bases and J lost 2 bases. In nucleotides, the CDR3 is TGTGCCAGCAGTTACGGGACTAGCGTTCAAGAGACCCAGTACTTC. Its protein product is CASSYGTSVQETQYF.

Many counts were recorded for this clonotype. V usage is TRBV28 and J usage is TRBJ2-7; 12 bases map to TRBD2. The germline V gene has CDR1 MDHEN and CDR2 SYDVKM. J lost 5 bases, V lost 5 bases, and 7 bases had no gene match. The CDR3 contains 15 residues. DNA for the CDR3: TGTGCCAGCAGTCCCGGGACTAGCGGGTCGGACGAGCAGTACTTC. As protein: CASSPGTSGSDEQYF.

The DNA of the CDR3 is TGCAGTGCTAGAGTGAAAGGAGGGTCCCAAGAGACCCAGTACTTC. This codes for CSARVKGGSQETQYF. The rearrangement uses TRBV20-1 and TRBJ2-5, with a weak D call TRBD2 (6 bases). The germline CDR1 and CDR2 sequences are DFQATT and SNEGSKA (reference sequence). The CDR3 has 15 residues. Trimming took 1 base from V and 1 from J, leaving 13 bases between them.

CDR3 sequence reads: CASSAAGTGFASYEQYF. The CDR3, as DNA: TGTGCCAGCAGCGCAGCCGGGACAGGGTTTGCTTCCTACGAGCAGTACTTC. The rearrangement uses TRBV7-2 and TRBJ2-7, with 9 bases lining up with TRBD1. CDR1 and CDR2 from the germline V gene are SGHTA and FQGNSA. The CDR3 is made up of 17 amino acids. V dropped 5 bases and J dropped 1; count of bases not matched to a gene: 12.

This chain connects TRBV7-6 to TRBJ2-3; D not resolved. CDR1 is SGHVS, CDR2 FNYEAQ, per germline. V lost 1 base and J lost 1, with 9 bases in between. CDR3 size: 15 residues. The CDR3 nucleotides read TGTGCCAGCAGCTTAGGGCAGATAGGCACAGATACGCAGTATTTT. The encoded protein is CASSLGQIGTDTQYF.

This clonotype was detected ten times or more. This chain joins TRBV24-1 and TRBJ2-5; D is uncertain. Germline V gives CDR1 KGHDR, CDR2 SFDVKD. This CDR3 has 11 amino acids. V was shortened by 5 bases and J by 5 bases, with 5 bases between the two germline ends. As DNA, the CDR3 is TGTGCCACCAGTGGTGCGGAGACCCAGTACTTC. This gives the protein CATSGAETQYF.

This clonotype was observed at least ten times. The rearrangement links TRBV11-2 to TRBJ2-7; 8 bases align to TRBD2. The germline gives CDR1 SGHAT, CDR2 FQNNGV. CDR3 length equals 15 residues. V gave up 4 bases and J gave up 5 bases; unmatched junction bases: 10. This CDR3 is CASSYLSGTPHEQYV. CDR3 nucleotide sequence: TGTGCCAGCAGCTACCTTAGCGGGACCCCGCACGAGCAGTACGTC.

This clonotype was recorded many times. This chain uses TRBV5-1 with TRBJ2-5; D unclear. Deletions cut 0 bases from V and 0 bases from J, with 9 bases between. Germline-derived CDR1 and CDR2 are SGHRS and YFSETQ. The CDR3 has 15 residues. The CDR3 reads CASSLDSSDQETQYF. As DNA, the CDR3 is TGCGCCAGCAGCTTGGATTCCAGCGACCAAGAGACCCAGTACTTC.

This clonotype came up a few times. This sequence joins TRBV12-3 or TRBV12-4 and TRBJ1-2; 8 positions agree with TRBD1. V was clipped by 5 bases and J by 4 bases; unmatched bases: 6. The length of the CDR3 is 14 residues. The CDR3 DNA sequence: TGTGCCAGCAGTCCGACAGGGGTCAGCTATGGCTACACCTTC. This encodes CASSPTGVSYGYTF.

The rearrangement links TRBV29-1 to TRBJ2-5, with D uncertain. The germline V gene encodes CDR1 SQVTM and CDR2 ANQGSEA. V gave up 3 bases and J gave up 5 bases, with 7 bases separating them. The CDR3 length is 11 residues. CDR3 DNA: TGCAGCGTTGAGGTTTGGGAGACCCAGTACTTC. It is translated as CSVEVWETQYF.

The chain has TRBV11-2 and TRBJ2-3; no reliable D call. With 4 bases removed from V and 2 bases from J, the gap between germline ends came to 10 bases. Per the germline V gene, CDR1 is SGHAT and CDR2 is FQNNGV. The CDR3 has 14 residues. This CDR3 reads CASSSITNTDTQYF. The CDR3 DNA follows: TGTGCCAGCAGCTCTATAACAAACACAGATACGCAGTATTTT.

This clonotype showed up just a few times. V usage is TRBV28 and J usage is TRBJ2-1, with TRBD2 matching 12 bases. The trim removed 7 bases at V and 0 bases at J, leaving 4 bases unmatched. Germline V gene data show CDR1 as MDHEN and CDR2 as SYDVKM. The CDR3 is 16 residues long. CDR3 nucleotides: TGTGCCAGCACCCCTAGCGGGAGGGCCTCCTACAATGAGCAGTTCTTC. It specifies CASTPSGRASYNEQFF.

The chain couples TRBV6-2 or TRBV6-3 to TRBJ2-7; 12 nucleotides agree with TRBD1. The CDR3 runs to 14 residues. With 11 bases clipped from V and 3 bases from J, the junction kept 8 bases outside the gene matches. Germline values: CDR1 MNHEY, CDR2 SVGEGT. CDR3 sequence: CASLRDRGLYEQYF. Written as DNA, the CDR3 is TGTGCCTCGCTTCGGGACAGGGGGCTCTACGAGCAGTACTTC.

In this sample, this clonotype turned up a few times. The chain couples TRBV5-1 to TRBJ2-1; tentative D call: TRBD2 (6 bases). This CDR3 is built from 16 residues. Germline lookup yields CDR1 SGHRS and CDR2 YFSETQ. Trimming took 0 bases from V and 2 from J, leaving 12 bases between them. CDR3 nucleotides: TGCGCCAGCAGCTTGGATAGCGGTAGCACCTACAATGAGCAGTTCTTC. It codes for CASSLDSGSTYNEQFF.

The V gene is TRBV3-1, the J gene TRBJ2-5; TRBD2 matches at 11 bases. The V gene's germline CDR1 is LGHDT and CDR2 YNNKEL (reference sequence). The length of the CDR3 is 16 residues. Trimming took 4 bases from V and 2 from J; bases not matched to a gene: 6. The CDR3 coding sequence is TGTGCCAGCAGCCCAAGGACTAGCGGGTATCAAGAGACCCAGTACTTC. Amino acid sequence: CASSPRTSGYQETQYF.

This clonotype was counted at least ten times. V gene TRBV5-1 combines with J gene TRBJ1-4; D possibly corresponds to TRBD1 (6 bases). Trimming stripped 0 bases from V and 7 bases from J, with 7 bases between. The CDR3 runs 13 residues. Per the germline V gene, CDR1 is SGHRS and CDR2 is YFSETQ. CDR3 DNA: TGCGCCAGCAGCTTGGACAGGGCTGAAAAACTGTTTTTT. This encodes CASSLDRAEKLFF.

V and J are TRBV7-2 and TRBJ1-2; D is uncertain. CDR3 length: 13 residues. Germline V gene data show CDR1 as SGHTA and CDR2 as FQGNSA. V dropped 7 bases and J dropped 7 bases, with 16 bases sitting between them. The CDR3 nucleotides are TGTGCCAGCACCTTCCGGCTGTCCCGTGGCTACACCTTC. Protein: CASTFRLSRGYTF.

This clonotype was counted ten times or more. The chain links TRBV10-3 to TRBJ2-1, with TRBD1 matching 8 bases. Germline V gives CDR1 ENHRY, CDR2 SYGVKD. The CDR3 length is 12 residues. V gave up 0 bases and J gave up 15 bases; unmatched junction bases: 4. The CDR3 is CAISESGQGPFF. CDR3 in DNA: TGTGCCATCAGTGAGTCTGGACAGGGTCCGTTCTTC.

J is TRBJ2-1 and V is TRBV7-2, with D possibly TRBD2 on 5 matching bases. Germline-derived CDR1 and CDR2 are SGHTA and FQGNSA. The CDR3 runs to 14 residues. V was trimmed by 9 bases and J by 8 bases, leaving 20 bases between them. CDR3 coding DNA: TGTGCCAGTGGAGCGGCTTTGGAGATAGATGAGCAGTTCTTC. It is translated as CASGAALEIDEQFF.

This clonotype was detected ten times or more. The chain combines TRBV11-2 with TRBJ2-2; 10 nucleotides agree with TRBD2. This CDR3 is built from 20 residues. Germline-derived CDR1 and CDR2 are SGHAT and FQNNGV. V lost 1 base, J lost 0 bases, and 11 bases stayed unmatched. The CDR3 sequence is CASSLVPTTSGIANTGELFF. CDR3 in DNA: TGTGCCAGCAGCTTAGTCCCCACTACTAGCGGGATTGCGAACACCGGGGAGCTGTTTTTT.